This T cell receptor (beta chain) was identified in a study of regulatory T cells in long-lasting Graves disease. Specified time point: persistent/refractory GD, antithyroid drugs over 5 years with positive TRAb. TCR sequences were obtained from RNA taken from PBMCs. Findings of the study overall: A greater number of public clonotypes (under 3,000) was shared by persistent patients than by new patients (approximately 1,000).

CDR3 size: 16 residues. The germline gives CDR1 SGHTA, CDR2 FQGNSA. TCR beta libraries were built with iRepertoire HTBI primers and Arm-PCR of CDR3 regions. TCRdb re-analysed the multiplex PCR reads in MiXCR, keeping a single row per CDR3 protein. The sample comprises around 450,000 distinct CDR3 sequences, about a fifth of which are singletons, and roughly 7.1% rests with the top ten. Points on this clonotype: Antigen: not known. The junction and the germline gene differ at one end; a read error may be behind it.

The genes are TRBV7-2 and TRBJ2-7; the match to TRBD2 covers 13 bases. The sample here was peripheral blood mononuclear cells (PBMCs), taken when the disease was refractory, from a patient treated with antithyroid drugs. This receptor was obtained from a female donor with Graves disease. The CDR3 is CASSLGLAGASYGQYF. CDR3 in DNA: TGTGCCAGCAGCCTAGGACTAGCGGGGGCATCCTACGGGCAGTACTTC.